Sequencing of this T cell receptor beta chain was carried out in a study of T cells in Graves' hyperthyroidism and ophthalmopathy. This clonotype has just a few counts. Its cognate antigen is unknown. Germline V gene data show CDR1 as SGHKS and CDR2 as YYEKEE (reference sequence). The CDR3 is 16 amino acids. V trimming: 9 bases; J trimming: 3 bases; junction bases outside the gene matches: 13. The investigators amplified TCR beta CDR3 regions from RNA transcripts. HTBI primers drove first-round RT-PCR of the TCR CDR3. TCRdb called the multiplex PCR reads again in MiXCR, with one record for every CDR3 protein. The table records fewer than 700,000 distinct CDR3 sequences, about 15% of them present only once. Points from the study as a whole: Progression to ophthalmopathy was predicted a median of 6.5 months early.

This clonotype was sampled from a woman aged 18-29 years with Graves' ophthalmopathy. The specimen was blood. The V and J genes are TRBV5-5 and TRBJ2-2, with TRBD1 identical over 8 bases. The CDR3 nucleotides are TGTGCCACCGGACCTGCAGGGGGCACAGACACCGGGGAGCTGTTTTTT. It encodes CATGPAGGTDTGELFF.